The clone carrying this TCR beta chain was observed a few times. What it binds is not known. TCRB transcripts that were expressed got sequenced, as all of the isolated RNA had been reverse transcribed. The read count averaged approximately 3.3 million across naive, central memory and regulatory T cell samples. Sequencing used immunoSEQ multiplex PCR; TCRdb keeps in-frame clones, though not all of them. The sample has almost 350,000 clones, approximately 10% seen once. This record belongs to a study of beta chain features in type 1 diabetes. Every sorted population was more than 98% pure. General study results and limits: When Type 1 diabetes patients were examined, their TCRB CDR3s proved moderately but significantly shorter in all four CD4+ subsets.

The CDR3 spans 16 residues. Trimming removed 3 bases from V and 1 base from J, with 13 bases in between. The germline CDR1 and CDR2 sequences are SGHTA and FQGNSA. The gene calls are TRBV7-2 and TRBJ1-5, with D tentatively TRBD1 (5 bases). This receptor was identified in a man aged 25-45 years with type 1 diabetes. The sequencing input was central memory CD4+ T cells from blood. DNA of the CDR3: TGTGCCAGCAGCTTCGCAGGGCTCGGGAGCAATCAGCCCCAGCATTTT. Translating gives CASSFAGLGSNQPQHF.